Listed here are 13 T cell receptor beta chains from one sample, sequenced in a study of cytomegalovirus exposure and HLA in healthy donors. TCRdb's table, derived via immunoSEQ multiplex PCR, lists solely in-frame clones and lacks some. This sample has approximately 110,000 clones, with around nine tenths found just once. Source material: PBMCs. The receptors stem from a woman younger than 30 in good health and CMV-seronegative.

The chain couples TRBV6-4 to TRBJ2-1; 8 nucleotides match TRBD1. The CDR3 has 19 amino acids. In germline, CDR1 is MRHNA, CDR2 SNTAGT. The V and J ends lost 1 base and 6 bases, in that order; junction bases with no gene match: 17. CDR3 protein: CASSDFPYSTGDARNEQFF. In DNA, the CDR3 is TGTGCCAGCAGTGACTTCCCATACTCGACAGGGGATGCTCGCAATGAGCAGTTCTTC.

The genes are TRBV5-1 and TRBJ2-2; maybe TRBD2 (6 bases). This CDR3 is 15 amino acids long. Germline CDR1 reads SGHRS; CDR2 reads YFSETQ. Trimming removed 6 bases at V and 5 bases at J, with 17 bases between. Written as DNA, the CDR3 is TGCGCCAGCACCCAACAGAGCGGGTTTACCGGGGAGCTGTTTTTT. It codes for CASTQQSGFTGELFF.

This clone was detected many times. The chain carries TRBV6-1 and TRBJ2-2; 12 bases agree with TRBD2. Germline CDR1 and CDR2: MNHNS and SASEGT. The CDR3 covers 15 residues. J was trimmed by 3 bases and V by 5 bases; bases with no gene match: 1. This CDR3 is CASSRLAGDTGELFF. Written as DNA, the CDR3 is TGTGCCAGCAGTCGACTAGCGGGGGACACCGGGGAGCTGTTTTTT.

This clone was recorded only once. The V gene is TRBV4-1, the J gene TRBJ2-1; TRBD1 agrees at 8 bases. Germline CDR1 reads MGHRA; CDR2 reads YSYEKL. The V gene end was trimmed by 4 bases and the J gene end by 0 bases; junction bases not matched to a gene: 14. This CDR3 comprises 19 residues. The chain's CDR3 is CASSRIRDRRVHSYNEQFF. The CDR3 DNA is TGCGCCAGCAGCCGGATCCGGGACAGGAGGGTACACTCCTACAATGAGCAGTTCTTC.

The V gene is TRBV28, the J gene TRBJ2-7; 9 bases are shared with TRBD1. Germline CDR1 MDHEN, CDR2 SYDVKM. V trimming: 4 bases; J trimming: 1 base; junction bases outside the gene matches: 2. This CDR3 is 14 amino acids long. CDR3 coding DNA: TGTGCCAGCAGTTGGACAGGGGAATCCTACGAGCAGTACTTC. Residues: CASSWTGESYEQYF.

The chain has TRBV6-1 and TRBJ2-7; 8 bases map to TRBD2. J gave up 2 bases and V 4 bases, and 4 bases lay outside the gene matches. The CDR3 is 14 amino acids. Germline assignment: CDR1 MNHNS and CDR2 SASEGT. CDR3 nucleotide sequence: TGTGCCAGCAGTGGGAGCGGGGGACCCTACGAGCAGTACTTC. It is translated as CASSGSGGPYEQYF.

V gene TRBV11-1 combines with J gene TRBJ2-4; TRBD1 agrees at 7 bases. This CDR3 is built from 16 residues. V lost 4 bases to trimming and J lost 0 bases; unmatched junction nucleotides: 6. In germline, CDR1 is SGHAT, CDR2 FQDESV (reference sequence). The chain's CDR3 is CASSSRQGAAKNIQYF. CDR3 coding DNA: TGTGCCAGCAGCTCAAGACAGGGCGCAGCCAAAAACATTCAGTACTTC.

The chain is built from TRBV27 and TRBJ1-5, with D uncertain. Trimming took off 5 bases at V and 6 bases at J, with 11 bases between the two ends. Germline V gene data show CDR1 as MNHEY and CDR2 as SMNVEV (reference sequence). This CDR3 has 13 residues. Here the CDR3 DNA reads TGTGCCAGCAGTCCGCCCGGAGGTCAGCCCCAGCATTTT. Translating gives CASSPPGGQPQHF.

This clone has just one count. The rearrangement uses TRBV15 and TRBJ2-1; 7 bases fit TRBD2. Germline CDR1 is LNHNV and CDR2 is YYDKDF (reference sequence). This CDR3 is built from 16 residues. The V and J ends lost 4 bases and 6 bases, in that order; junction bases with no gene match: 12. Here the CDR3 reads CATSKHAGTIGNEQFF. In nucleotides, the CDR3 is TGTGCCACCAGCAAACACGCCGGGACTATAGGCAATGAGCAGTTCTTC.

The chain is built from TRBV5-1 and TRBJ1-4; tentatively, D is TRBD1 (5 bases). This CDR3 comprises 13 residues. Germline V gives CDR1 SGHRS, CDR2 YFSETQ. V lost 9 bases to trimming and J lost 8 bases, with 17 bases between them. Written as DNA, the CDR3 is TGCGCCACCTCACCTTCAGGGCAGGAAAAACTGTTTTTT. Amino acids: CATSPSGQEKLFF.

The chain carries TRBV27 and TRBJ2-7; 8 bases line up with TRBD1. This CDR3 contains 13 residues. V was clipped by 4 bases and J by 5 bases; unmatched bases: 4. The germline V gene encodes CDR1 MNHEY and CDR2 SMNVEV (reference sequence). The CDR3 sequence: CASSYRGIHEQYF. The DNA of the CDR3 is TGTGCCAGCAGTTACAGGGGGATCCACGAGCAGTACTTC.

The chain has TRBV28 and TRBJ1-5; 7 bases align to TRBD1. Germline V CDR1 and CDR2: MDHEN, SYDVKM. There are 15 residues in the CDR3. The V gene end was trimmed by 7 bases and the J gene end by 1 base; junction bases not matched to a gene: 7. The CDR3 region is CASISPGQSNQPQHF. The DNA for the CDR3 is TGTGCCAGCATTTCTCCGGGACAGAGCAATCAGCCCCAGCATTTT.

The CDR3 DNA reads TGTGCCTGGAGTCAGGGGGCCACAGATACGCAGTATTTT. Protein: CAWSQGATDTQYF. The chain couples TRBV30 to TRBJ2-3; 8 bases fit TRBD1. The CDR3 covers 13 residues. Trimming removed 2 bases from V and 2 bases from J; junction bases left unmatched: 0. From germline, CDR1 is GTSNPN and CDR2 SVGIG (reference sequence).